One sample yielded the 3 T cell receptor beta chains listed below, sequenced in a study of T and B cells in COVID-19 patients (dated by TCRdb to 2019 to 2021). TRB repertoires were amplified from around 250-500 ng of genomic DNA extracted from blood. Sequenced on an Illumina MiSeq. TRB rearrangements were amplified by multiplex PCR with BIOMED2 TRB-A/B primer pools. Using fastp at Q25 and MiXCR, TCRdb reprocessed the public reads and kept productive beta chains. Each entry merges the rows of one CDR3 protein and shows their most common DNA and genes. Within this sample are around 30,000 distinct CDR3 sequences, with 32% of them counted one time only. The top ten clones comprise around 1.6% of the sample. The sequenced material came from blood. All receptors come from a human donor who had recovered from COVID-19.

V usage is TRBV7-2 and J usage is TRBJ2-4, with D possibly being TRBD2 (6 bases). From germline, CDR1 is SGHTA and CDR2 FQGNSA. This CDR3 is 15 amino acids long. Between the trimmed V and J ends, which lost 5 bases and 2 bases, there was a span of 13 bases. The chain's CDR3 is CASSPTRVTKNIQYF. In DNA, the CDR3 is TGTGCCAGCAGCCCGACTAGGGTGACCAAAAACATTCAGTACTTC. The variable domain in full, with the rest retrieved from reference TRBV7-2 and TRBJ2-4, is GAGVSQSPSNKVTEKGKDVELRCDPISGHTALYWYRQSLGQGLEFLIYFQGNSAPDKSGLPSDRFSAERTGGSVSTLTIQRTQQEDSAVYLCASSPTRVTKNIQYFGAGTRLSVL.

CDR3 nucleotides: TGTGCCAGCAGCCCCGGACAGGGCCCGCTTAATGAAAAACTGTTTTTT. It is translated as CASSPGQGPLNEKLFF. The chain couples TRBV7-9 to TRBJ1-4; 8 bases are a match to TRBD1. The ends lost 5 bases at V and 4 bases at J; junction bases unmatched: 9. The germline gives CDR1 SEHNR, CDR2 FQNEAQ (reference sequence). The CDR3 consists of 16 residues.

A single count supports this clonotype. Here the CDR3 reads CASSPRGTGRETQYF. The DNA for the CDR3 is TGTGCCAGCAGCCCCCGGGGGACAGGGAGGGAGACCCAGTACTTC. The V call is TRBV7-2, the J call TRBJ2-5; 9 bases match TRBD1. V shed 5 bases, J shed 5 bases, and the junction held 9 bases outside the gene matches. The CDR3 is made up of 15 amino acids. Per germline, CDR1 SGHTA and CDR2 FQGNSA.